This T cell receptor (beta chain) was recorded in a study of CD4+ T cells in melanoma. Here immunoSEQ multiplex PCR was the method, and the copy in TCRdb shows in-frame clones only, minus some. Of around 100,000 clones listed, approximately 92% are singletons. As regards this clone: Its antigen is still unknown. At the DNA level, this CDR3 is encoded by other sequences in the same sample as well.

The CDR3 loop spans 15 amino acids. The V end was cut by 0 bases, the J end by 4 bases, with 10 bases between. Germline CDR1 and CDR2: SGHRS and YFSETQ. Whole-study findings and limits: Reportedly, melanoma neoantigen-specific CD4+ T cells showed varied differentiation states. CD8+ T cell, macrophage and B cell function reportedly correlated with neoantigen-specific CD4+ T cells.

Sequencing input: peripheral blood. The chain couples TRBV5-1 to TRBJ2-2; the D gene is possibly TRBD1 (6 bases). The TCR comes from a human donor with melanoma. CDR3 DNA sequence: TGCGCCAGCAGCTTGGGACAGGCCCTCACCGGGGAGCTGTTTTTT. Its protein is CASSLGQALTGELFF.